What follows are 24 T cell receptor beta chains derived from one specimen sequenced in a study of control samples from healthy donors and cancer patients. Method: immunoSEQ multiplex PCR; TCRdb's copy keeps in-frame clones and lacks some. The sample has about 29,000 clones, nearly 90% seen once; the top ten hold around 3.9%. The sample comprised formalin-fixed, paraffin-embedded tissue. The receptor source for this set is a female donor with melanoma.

As DNA, the CDR3 is TGCGCCAGCAGCCAAGTAGGGCTAGCGGGAGCGATAGAAAATGAGCAGTTCTTC. Its protein product is CASSQVGLAGAIENEQFF. This chain connects TRBV4-1 to TRBJ2-1, with 10 nucleotides matching TRBD2. V lost 1 base to trimming and J lost 7 bases; unmatched junction nucleotides: 13. CDR1 is MGHRA and CDR2 is YSYEKL in the germline V gene. The CDR3 has 18 residues.

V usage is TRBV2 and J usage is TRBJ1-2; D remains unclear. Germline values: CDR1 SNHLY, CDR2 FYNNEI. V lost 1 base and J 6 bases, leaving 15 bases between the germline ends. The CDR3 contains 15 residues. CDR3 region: CASSEVGFSGNGYTF. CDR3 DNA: TGTGCCAGCAGTGAAGTGGGGTTCTCGGGTAATGGCTACACCTTC.

In nucleotides, the CDR3 is TGTGCCAGCAGCTATTTCGAAGGGAACACTGAAGCTTTCTTT. It is translated as CASSYFEGNTEAFF. V and J are TRBV11-2 and TRBJ1-1; no clear D. V was shortened by 4 bases and J by 1 base, with 10 bases between the two germline ends. Germline V gene data show CDR1 as SGHAT and CDR2 as FQNNGV. The CDR3 loop spans 14 amino acids.

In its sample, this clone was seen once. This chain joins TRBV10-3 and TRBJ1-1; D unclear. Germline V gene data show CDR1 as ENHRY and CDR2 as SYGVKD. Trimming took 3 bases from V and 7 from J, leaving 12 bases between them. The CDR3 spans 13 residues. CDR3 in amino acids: CAISEKYWNEAFF. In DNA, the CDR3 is TGTGCCATCAGTGAAAAATATTGGAATGAAGCTTTCTTT.

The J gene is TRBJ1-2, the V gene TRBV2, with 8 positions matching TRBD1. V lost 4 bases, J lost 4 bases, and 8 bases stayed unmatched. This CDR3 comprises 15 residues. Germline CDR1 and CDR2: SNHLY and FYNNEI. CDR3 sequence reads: CASSVLGQGSYGYTF. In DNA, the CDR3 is TGTGCCAGCAGTGTCCTAGGACAGGGAAGCTATGGCTACACCTTC.

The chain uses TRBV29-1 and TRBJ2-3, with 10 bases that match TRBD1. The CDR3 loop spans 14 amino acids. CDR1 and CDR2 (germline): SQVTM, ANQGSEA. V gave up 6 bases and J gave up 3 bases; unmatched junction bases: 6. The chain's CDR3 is CSVRGTGATDTQYF. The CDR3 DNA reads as TGCAGCGTGCGCGGGACAGGGGCGACAGATACGCAGTATTTT.

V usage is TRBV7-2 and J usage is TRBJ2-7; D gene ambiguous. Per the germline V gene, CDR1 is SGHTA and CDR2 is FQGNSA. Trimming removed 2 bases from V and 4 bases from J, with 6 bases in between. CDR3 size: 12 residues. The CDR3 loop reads CASSLSAYEQYF. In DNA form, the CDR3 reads TGTGCCAGCAGCTTATCCGCATACGAGCAGTACTTC.

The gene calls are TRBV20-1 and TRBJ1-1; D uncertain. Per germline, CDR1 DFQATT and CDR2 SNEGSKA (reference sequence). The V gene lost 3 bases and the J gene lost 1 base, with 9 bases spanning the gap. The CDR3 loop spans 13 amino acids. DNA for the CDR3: TGCAGTGCTAGTGGAAGCTGGAACACTGAAGCTTTCTTT. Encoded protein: CSASGSWNTEAFF.

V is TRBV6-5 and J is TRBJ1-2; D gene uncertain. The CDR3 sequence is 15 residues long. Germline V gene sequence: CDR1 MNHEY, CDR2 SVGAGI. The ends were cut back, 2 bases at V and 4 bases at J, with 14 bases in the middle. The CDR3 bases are TGTGCCAGCAGTTACGATCCTGGGCAGCCCTATGGCTACACCTTC. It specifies CASSYDPGQPYGYTF.

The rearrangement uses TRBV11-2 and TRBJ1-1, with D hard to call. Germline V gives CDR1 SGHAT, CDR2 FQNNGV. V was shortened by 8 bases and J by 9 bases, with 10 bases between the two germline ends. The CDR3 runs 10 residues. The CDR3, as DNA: TGTGCCAGCTCCGCCTCCCAAGCTTTCTTT. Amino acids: CASSASQAFF.

The CDR3 DNA reads as TGCGCCAGCAGCCTCGACGGGTCCGGGGGTCAGCCCCAGCATTTT. Encoded protein: CASSLDGSGGQPQHF. The chain uses TRBV5-1 and TRBJ1-5; perhaps TRBD1 as D (5 bases). CDR1 and CDR2 (germline): SGHRS, YFSETQ. This CDR3 is 15 amino acids long. The germline V and J ends were trimmed by 4 bases and 6 bases, with 17 bases remaining between them.

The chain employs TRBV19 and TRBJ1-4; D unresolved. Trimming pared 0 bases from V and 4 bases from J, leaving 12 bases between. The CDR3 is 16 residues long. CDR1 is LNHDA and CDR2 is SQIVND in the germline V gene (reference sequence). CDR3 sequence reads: CASSIEGSSLNEKLFF. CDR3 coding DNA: TGTGCCAGTAGTATAGAAGGCAGCTCTCTTAATGAAAAACTGTTTTTT. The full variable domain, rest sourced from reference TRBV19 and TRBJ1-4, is DGGITQSPKYLFRKEGQNVTLSCEQNLNHDAMYWYRQDPGQGLRLIYYSQIVNDFQKGDIAEGYSVSREKKESFPLTVTSAQKNPTAFYLCASSIEGSSLNEKLFFGSGTQLSVL.

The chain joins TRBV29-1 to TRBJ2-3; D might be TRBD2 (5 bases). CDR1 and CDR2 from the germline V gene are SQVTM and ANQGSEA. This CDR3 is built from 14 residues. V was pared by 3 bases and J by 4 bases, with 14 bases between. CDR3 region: CSVDQSSIPDTQYF. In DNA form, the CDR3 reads TGCAGCGTTGACCAGTCTAGCATTCCAGATACGCAGTATTTT.

DNA of the CDR3: TGTGCCAGCAGTTACGGGCGAATTGGGAATCAGCCCCAGCATTTT. Translating it yields CASSYGRIGNQPQHF. The chain uses TRBV6-2 or TRBV6-3 and TRBJ1-5; D remains ambiguous. The V gene's germline CDR1 is MNHEY and CDR2 SVGEGT. The CDR3 covers 15 residues. V was pared by 2 bases and J by 4 bases, with 12 bases between.

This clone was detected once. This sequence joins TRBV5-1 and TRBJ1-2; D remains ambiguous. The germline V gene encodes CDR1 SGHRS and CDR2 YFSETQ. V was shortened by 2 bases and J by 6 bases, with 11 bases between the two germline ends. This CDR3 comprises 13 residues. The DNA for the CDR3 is TGCGCCAGCAGCTTCCAAATAGCCCATGGCTACACCTTC. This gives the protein CASSFQIAHGYTF.

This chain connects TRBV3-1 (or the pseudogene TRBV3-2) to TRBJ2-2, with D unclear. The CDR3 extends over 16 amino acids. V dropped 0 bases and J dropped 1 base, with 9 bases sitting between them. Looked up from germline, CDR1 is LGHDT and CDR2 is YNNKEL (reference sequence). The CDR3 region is CASSQDWAENTGELFF. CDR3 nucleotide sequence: TGTGCCAGCAGCCAAGATTGGGCGGAGAACACCGGGGAGCTGTTTTTT.

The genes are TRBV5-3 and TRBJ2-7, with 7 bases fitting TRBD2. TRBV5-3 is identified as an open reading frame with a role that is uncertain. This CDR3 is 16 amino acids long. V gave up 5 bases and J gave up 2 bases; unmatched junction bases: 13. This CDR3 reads CARRDGRQRGPYEQYF. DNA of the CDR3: TGTGCCAGAAGAGACGGTCGCCAGCGGGGTCCCTACGAGCAGTACTTC.

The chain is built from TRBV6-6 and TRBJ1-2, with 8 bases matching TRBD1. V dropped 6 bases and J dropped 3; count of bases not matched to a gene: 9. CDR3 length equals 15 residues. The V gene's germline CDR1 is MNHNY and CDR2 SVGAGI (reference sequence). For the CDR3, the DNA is TGTGCCAGCAGGGACCTCAAGACAGGGGACTATGGCTACACCTTC. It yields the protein CASRDLKTGDYGYTF.

As DNA, the CDR3 is TGTGCCAGCAGCCAGAGGATGCAGGGGGCGAGAAGAAACTCCTACGAGCAGTACTTC. It yields the protein CASSQRMQGARRNSYEQYF. This chain links TRBV14 with TRBJ2-7; 8 bases align to TRBD1. Unmatched junction bases numbered 16, after V lost 3 bases and J lost 0 bases. Per the germline V gene, CDR1 is SGHDN and CDR2 is FVKESK. CDR3 length: 19 residues.

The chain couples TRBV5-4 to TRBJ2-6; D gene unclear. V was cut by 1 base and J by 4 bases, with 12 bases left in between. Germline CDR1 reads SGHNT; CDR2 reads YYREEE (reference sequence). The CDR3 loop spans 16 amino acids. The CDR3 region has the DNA TGTGCCAGCAGCTTGAAGGTCACGGCGGGGGCCAACGTCCTGACTTTC. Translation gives CASSLKVTAGANVLTF.

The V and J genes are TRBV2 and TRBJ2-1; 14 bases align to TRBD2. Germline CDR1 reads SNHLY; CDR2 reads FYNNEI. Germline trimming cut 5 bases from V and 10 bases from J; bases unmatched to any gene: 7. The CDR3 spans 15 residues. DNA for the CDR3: TGTGCCAGCAGTTGGGGACTAGCGGGAGTAGGCGAGCAGTTCTTC. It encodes CASSWGLAGVGEQFF.

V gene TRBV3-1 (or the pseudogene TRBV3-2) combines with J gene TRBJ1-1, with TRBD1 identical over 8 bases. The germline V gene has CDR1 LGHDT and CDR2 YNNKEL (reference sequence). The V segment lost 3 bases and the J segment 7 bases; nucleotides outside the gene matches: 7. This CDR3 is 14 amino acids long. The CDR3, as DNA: TGTGCCAGCAGCCATGGCAGGGGGCGAGATGAAGCTTTCTTT. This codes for CASSHGRGRDEAFF.

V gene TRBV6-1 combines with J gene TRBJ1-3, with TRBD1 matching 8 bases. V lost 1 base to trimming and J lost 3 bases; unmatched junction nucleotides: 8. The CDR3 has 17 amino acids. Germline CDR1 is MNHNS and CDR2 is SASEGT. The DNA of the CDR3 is TGTGCCAGCAGTGAAGGACGGACAGGGACGGTTGGAAACACCATATATTTT. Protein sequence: CASSEGRTGTVGNTIYF.

Here the CDR3 reads CAISAASGGGVNTEAFF. The CDR3 nucleotides read TGTGCCATCAGTGCGGCCTCTGGAGGGGGGGTGAACACTGAAGCTTTCTTT. J is TRBJ1-1 and V is TRBV10-3, with a weak D call TRBD1 (6 bases). This CDR3 has 17 amino acids. CDR1 is ENHRY and CDR2 is SYGVKD in the germline V gene. Trimming took 4 bases from V and 0 from J, leaving 18 bases between them.